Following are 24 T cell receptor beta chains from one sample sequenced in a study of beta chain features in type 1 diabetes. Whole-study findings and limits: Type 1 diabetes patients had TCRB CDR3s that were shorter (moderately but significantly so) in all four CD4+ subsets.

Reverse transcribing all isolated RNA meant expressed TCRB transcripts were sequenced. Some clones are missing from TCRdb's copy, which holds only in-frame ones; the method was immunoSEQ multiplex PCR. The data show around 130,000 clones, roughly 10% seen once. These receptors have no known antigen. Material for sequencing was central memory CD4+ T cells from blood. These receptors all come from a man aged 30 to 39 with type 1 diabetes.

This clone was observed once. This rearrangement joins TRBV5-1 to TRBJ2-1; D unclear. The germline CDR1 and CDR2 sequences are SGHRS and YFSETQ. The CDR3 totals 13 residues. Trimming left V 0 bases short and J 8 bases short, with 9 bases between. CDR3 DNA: TGCGCCAGCAGCTTGGGTCCGGAGTATGAGCAGTTCTTC. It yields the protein CASSLGPEYEQFF. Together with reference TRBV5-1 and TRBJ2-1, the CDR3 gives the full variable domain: KAGVTQTPRYLIKTRGQQVTLSCSPISGHRSVSWYQQTPGQGLQFLFEYFSETQRNKGNFPGRFSGRQFSNSRSEMNVSTLELGDSALYLCASSLGPEYEQFFGPGTRLTVL.

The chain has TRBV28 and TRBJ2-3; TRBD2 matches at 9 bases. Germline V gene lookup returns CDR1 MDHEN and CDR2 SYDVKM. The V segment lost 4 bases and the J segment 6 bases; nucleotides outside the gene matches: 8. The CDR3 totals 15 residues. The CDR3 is CASSSAGGGEDTQYF. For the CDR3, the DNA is TGTGCCAGCAGTTCAGCGGGGGGTGGTGAGGATACGCAGTATTTT.

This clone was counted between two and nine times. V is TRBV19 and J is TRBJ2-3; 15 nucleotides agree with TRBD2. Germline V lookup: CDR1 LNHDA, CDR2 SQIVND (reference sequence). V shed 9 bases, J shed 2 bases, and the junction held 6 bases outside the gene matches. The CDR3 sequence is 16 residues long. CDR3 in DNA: TGTGCCAGCTGCCGGACTAGCGGGGGGGTCACAGATACGCAGTATTTT. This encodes CASCRTSGGVTDTQYF. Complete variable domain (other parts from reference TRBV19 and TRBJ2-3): DGGITQSPKYLFRKEGQNVTLSCEQNLNHDAMYWYRQDPGQGLRLIYYSQIVNDFQKGDIAEGYSVSREKKESFPLTVTSAQKNPTAFYLCASCRTSGGVTDTQYFGPGTRLTVL.

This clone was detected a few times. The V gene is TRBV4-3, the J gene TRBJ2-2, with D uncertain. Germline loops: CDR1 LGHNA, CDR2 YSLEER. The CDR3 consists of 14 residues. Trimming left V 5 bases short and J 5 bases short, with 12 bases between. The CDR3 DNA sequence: TGCGCCAGCAGCTCTGGTATGCGGACCGGGGAGCTGTTTTTT. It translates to CASSSGMRTGELFF.

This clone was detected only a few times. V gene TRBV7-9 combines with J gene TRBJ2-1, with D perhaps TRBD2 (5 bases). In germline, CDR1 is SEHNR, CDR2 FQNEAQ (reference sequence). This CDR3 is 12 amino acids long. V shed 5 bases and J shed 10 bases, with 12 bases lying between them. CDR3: CASSQDYREQFF. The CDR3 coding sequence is TGTGCCAGCAGCCAAGACTATCGGGAGCAGTTCTTC. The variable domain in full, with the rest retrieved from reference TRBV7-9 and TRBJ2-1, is DTGVSQNPRHKITKRGQNVTFRCDPISEHNRLYWYRQTLGQGPEFLTYFQNEAQLEKSRLLSDRFSAERPKGSFSTLEIQRTEQGDSAMYLCASSQDYREQFFGPGTRLTVL.

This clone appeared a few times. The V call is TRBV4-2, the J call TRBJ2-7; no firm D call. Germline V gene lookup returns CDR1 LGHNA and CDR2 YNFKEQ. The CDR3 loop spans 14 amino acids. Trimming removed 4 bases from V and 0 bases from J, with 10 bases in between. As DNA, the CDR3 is TGTGCCAGCAGCCTTGGGCAGGCCTCCTACGAGCAGTACTTC. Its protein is CASSLGQASYEQYF.

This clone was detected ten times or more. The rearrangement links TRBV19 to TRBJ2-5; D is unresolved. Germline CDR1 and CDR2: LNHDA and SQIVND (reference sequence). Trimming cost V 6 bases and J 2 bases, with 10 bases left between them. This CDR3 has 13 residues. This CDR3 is CASSTLEQETQYF. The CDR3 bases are TGTGCCAGTAGCACTCTCGAGCAAGAGACCCAGTACTTC.

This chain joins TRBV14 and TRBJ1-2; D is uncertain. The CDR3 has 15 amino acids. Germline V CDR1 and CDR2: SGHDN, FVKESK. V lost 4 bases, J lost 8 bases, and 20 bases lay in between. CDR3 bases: TGTGCCAGCAGCCGCCTCGGCTTGGAGGGAGAGGGCTACACCTTC. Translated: CASSRLGLEGEGYTF. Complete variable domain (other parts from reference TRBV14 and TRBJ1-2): EAGVTQFPSHSVIEKGQTVTLRCDPISGHDNLYWYRRVMGKEIKFLLHFVKESKQDESGMPNNRFLAERTGGTYSTLKVQPAELEDSGVYFCASSRLGLEGEGYTFGSGTRLTVV.

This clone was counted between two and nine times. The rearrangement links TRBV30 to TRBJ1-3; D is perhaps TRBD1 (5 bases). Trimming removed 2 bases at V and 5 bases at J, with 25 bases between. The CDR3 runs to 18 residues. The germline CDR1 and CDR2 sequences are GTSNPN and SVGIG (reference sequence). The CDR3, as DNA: TGTGCCTGGAGTCCCCTAGGAGGGGAAGGGCCCATCAGAAACACCATATATTTT. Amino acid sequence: CAWSPLGGEGPIRNTIYF. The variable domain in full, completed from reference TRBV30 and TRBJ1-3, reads SQTIHQWPATLVQPVGSPLSLECTVEGTSNPNLYWYRQAAGRGLQLLFYSVGIGQISSEVPQNLSASRPQDRQFILSSKKLLLSDSGFYLCAWSPLGGEGPIRNTIYFGEGSWLTVV.

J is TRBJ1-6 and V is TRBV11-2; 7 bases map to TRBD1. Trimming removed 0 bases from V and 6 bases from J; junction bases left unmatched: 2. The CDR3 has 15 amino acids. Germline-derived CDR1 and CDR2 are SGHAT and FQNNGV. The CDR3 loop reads CASSLDGDSNSPLHF. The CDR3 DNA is TGTGCCAGCAGCTTAGATGGGGACAGTAATTCACCCCTCCACTTT.

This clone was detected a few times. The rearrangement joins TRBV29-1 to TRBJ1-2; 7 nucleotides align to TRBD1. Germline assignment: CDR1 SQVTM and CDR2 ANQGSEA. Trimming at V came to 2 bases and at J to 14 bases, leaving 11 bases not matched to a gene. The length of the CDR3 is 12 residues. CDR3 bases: TGCAGCGTTGAAACTAGGGGGCAACAGGGGACCTTC. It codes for CSVETRGQQGTF.

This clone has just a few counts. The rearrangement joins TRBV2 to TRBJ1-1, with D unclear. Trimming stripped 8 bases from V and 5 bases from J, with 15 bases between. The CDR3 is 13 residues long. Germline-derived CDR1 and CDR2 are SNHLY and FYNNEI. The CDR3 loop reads CASEALHGTEAFF. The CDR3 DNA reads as TGTGCCAGCGAGGCGCTTCATGGGACTGAAGCTTTCTTT. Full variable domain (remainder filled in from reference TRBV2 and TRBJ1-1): EPEVTQTPSHQVTQMGQEVILRCVPISNHLYFYWYRQILGQKVEFLVSFYNNEISEKSEIFDDQFSVERPDGSNFTLKIRSTKLEDSAMYFCASEALHGTEAFFGQGTRLTVV.

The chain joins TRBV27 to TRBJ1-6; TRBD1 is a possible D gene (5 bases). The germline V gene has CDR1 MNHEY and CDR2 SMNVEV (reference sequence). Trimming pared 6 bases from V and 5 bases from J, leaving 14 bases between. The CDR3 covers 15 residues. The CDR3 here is CASRSGGGDNSPLHF. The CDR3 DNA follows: TGTGCCAGCAGAAGTGGGGGGGGAGATAATTCACCCCTCCACTTT.

CDR3 in DNA: TGCGCCAGCAGCTTGGCCTCGTCAGACTACGAGCAGTACTTC. The encoded protein is CASSLASSDYEQYF. This chain joins TRBV5-1 and TRBJ2-7; D not resolved. V gave up 0 bases and J gave up 3 bases, with 10 bases separating them. Germline CDR1 is SGHRS and CDR2 is YFSETQ. This CDR3 is 14 amino acids long.

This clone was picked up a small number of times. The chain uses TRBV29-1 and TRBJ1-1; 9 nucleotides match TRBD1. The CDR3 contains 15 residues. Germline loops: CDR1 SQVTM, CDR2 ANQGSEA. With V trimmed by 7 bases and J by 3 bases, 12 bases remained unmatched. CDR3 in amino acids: CSARTGTGTDTEAFF. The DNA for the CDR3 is TGCAGCGCCAGGACCGGGACAGGGACTGACACTGAAGCTTTCTTT.

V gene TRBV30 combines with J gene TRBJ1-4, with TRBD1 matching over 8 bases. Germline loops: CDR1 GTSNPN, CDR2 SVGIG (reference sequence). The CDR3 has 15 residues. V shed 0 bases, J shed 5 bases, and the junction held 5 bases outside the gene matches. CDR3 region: CAWSVFTGGNEKLFF. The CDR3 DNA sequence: TGTGCCTGGAGTGTATTTACAGGGGGGAATGAAAAACTGTTTTTT.

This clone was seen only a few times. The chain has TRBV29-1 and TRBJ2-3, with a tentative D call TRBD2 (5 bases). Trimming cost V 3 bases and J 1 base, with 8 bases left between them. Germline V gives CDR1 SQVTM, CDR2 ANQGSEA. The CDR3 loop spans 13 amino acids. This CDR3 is CSVETGGTDTQYF. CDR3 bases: TGCAGCGTTGAGACCGGGGGCACAGATACGCAGTATTTT.

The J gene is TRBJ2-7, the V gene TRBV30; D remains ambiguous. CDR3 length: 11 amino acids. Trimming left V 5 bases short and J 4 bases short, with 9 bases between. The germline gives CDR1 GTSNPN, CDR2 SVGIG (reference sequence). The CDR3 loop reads CAWDTGYEQYF. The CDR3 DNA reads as TGTGCCTGGGATACTGGTTACGAGCAGTACTTC.

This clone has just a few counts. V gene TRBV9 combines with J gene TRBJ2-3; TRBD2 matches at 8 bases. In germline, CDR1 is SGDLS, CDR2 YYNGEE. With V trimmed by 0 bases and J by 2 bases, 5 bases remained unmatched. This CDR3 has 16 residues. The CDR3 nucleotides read TGTGCCAGCAGCGTAGCCCCTAGCGGGTACACAGATACGCAGTATTTT. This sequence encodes CASSVAPSGYTDTQYF.

This chain's CDR3 is CASSQDGVRKDEQFF. The CDR3 DNA reads as TGTGCCAGCAGCCAAGACGGAGTACGTAAGGATGAGCAGTTCTTC. The J gene is TRBJ2-1, the V gene TRBV11-2; D not certain. This CDR3 has 15 amino acids. The V and J ends lost 5 bases and 8 bases respectively, with 19 bases between them. Looked up from germline, CDR1 is SGHAT and CDR2 is FQNNGV.

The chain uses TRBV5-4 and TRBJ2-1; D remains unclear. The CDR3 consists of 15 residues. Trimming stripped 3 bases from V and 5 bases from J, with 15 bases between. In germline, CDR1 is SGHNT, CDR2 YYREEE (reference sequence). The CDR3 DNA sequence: TGTGCCAGCAGCTCCAGAAGCGCGGTTAACAATGAGCAGTTCTTC. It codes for CASSSRSAVNNEQFF.

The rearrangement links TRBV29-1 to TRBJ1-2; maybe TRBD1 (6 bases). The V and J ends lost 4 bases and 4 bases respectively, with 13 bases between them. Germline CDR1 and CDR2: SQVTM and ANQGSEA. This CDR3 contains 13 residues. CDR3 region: CSVGAGEGYGYTF. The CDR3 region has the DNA TGCAGCGTTGGGGCAGGGGAGGGCTATGGCTACACCTTC.

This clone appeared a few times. The chain's CDR3 is CASSPWTGGAYEQYF. The CDR3 nucleotides are TGTGCCAGCTCACCGTGGACAGGTGGGGCCTACGAGCAGTACTTC. The V gene is TRBV18, the J gene TRBJ2-7; 7 bases align to TRBD1. CDR1 and CDR2 (germline): KGHSH, LQKENI. This CDR3 spans 15 amino acids. V was pared by 3 bases and J by 2 bases, with 7 bases of the junction left unmatched. The whole variable domain, remainder taken from reference TRBV18 and TRBJ2-7, is NAGVMQNPRHLVRRRGQEARLRCSPMKGHSHVYWYRQLPEEGLKFMVYLQKENIIDESGMPKERFSAEFPKEGPSILRIQQVVRGDSAAYFCASSPWTGGAYEQYFGPGTRLTVT.

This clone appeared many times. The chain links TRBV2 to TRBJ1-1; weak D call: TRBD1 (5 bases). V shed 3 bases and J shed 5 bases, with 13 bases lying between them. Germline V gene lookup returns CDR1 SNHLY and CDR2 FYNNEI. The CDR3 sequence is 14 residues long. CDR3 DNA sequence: TGTGCCAGCAGTGACCGCCAGGGAAGTACTGAAGCTTTCTTT. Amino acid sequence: CASSDRQGSTEAFF.